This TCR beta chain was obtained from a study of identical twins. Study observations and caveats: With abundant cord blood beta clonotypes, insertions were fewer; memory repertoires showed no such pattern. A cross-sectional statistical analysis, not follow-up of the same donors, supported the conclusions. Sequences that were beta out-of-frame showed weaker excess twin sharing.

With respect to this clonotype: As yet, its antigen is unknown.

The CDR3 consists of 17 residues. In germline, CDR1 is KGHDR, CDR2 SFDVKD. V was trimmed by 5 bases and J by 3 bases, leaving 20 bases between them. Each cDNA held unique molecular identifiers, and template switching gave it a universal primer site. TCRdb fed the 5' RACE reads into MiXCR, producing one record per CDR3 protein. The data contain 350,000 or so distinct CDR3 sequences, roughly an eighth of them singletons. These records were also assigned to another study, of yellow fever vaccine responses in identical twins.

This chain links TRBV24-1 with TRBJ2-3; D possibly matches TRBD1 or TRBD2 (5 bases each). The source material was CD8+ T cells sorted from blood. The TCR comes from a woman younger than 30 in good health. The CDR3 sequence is CATSGTADGAWTDTQYF. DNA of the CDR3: TGTGCCACCAGTGGTACCGCCGACGGGGCGTGGACAGATACGCAGTATTTT.